This note documents a single T cell receptor beta chain sequence. This record belongs to a study of cytomegalovirus exposure and HLA in healthy donors. Vbeta (60) and Jbeta (13) primers were used in the PCR. Method: immunoSEQ multiplex PCR; TCRdb's copy keeps in-frame clones and lacks some. The sample includes about 140,000 clones, 76% of them seen just once. Germline V lookup: CDR1 SGHDT, CDR2 YYEEEE. The J segment lost 1 base and the V segment lost 0 bases, leaving 8 bases of the junction unmatched. The CDR3 is made up of 17 amino acids. This sequence joins TRBV5-6 and TRBJ2-3; 7 nucleotides line up with TRBD2. Sequencing was carried out using PBMCs. The origin of this receptor is a male donor in good health and CMV-seronegative. The CDR3, as DNA: TGTGCCAGCAGCTTGGCCGGGGTAGCGGGCCGCACAGATACGCAGTATTTT. This gives the protein CASSLAGVAGRTDTQYF. Full variable domain (rest looked up from reference TRBV5-6 and TRBJ2-3): DAGVTQSPTHLIKTRGQQVTLRCSPKSGHDTVSWYQQALGQGPQFIFQYYEEEERQRGNFPDRFSGHQFPNYSSELNVNALLLGDSALYLCASSLAGVAGRTDTQYFGPGTRLTVL.